One sample yielded the 24 T cell receptor beta chains listed below, sequenced in a study of blood T cell repertoires in COVID-19. The data were produced by immunoSEQ multiplex PCR, yet TCRdb's version contains in-frame clones alone and is incomplete. The sample includes under 250,000 clones, roughly 89% of them seen just once. Sequences were obtained from peripheral blood. These receptors were collected from a man in his 60s who had recovered from COVID-19.

Regarding this clone: Other DNA sequences of this sample code for an identical CDR3. The chain joins TRBV6-5 to TRBJ1-3; no reliable D call. The CDR3 contains 12 residues. V was cut by 10 bases and J by 0 bases, with 7 bases left in between. CDR1 and CDR2 from the germline V gene are MNHEY and SVGAGI. This chain's CDR3 is CATRSSGNTIYF. The DNA of the CDR3 is TGTGCCACCCGTTCCTCTGGAAACACCATATATTTT.

The V gene is TRBV6-5, the J gene TRBJ2-3; 8 bases are shared with TRBD1. This CDR3 comprises 13 residues. With V trimmed by 11 bases and J by 0 bases, 4 bases remained unmatched. The germline CDR1 and CDR2 sequences are MNHEY and SVGAGI. CDR3 sequence reads: CAGRDRSTDTQYF. In DNA form, the CDR3 reads TGTGCCGGGCGGGACAGGAGCACAGATACGCAGTATTTT.

The chain is built from TRBV27 and TRBJ2-5, with 7 bases aligning to TRBD2. V was clipped by 3 bases and J by 2 bases; unmatched bases: 6. The germline CDR1 and CDR2 sequences are MNHEY and SMNVEV (reference sequence). This CDR3 has 15 amino acids. CDR3: CASSLTTAGQETQYF. CDR3 in DNA: TGTGCCAGCAGTTTGACAACAGCGGGACAAGAGACCCAGTACTTC.

The chain couples TRBV18 to TRBJ1-2; 11 positions agree with TRBD1. CDR3 length equals 15 residues. Germline CDR1 KGHSH, CDR2 LQKENI. V lost 3 bases and J lost 6; bases outside the gene matches: 6. CDR3 loop: CASSPYGTGGDGYTF. CDR3 sequence (DNA): TGTGCCAGCTCACCCTACGGGACAGGGGGTGATGGCTACACCTTC.

The chain couples TRBV19 to TRBJ1-1; D gene unclear. This CDR3 is 14 amino acids long. Germline loops: CDR1 LNHDA, CDR2 SQIVND (reference sequence). The germline V and J ends were trimmed by 3 bases and 5 bases, with 13 bases remaining between them. This CDR3 reads CASSIWTGGTEAFF. CDR3 DNA sequence: TGTGCCAGTAGTATCTGGACGGGCGGGACTGAAGCTTTCTTT.

The chain carries TRBV6-5 and TRBJ2-5, with a tentative D call TRBD1 (5 bases). The germline V gene encodes CDR1 MNHEY and CDR2 SVGAGI. This CDR3 has 13 residues. Trimming pared 6 bases from V and 1 base from J, leaving 9 bases between. The CDR3 region is CASRSGSQETQYF. CDR3 sequence (DNA): TGTGCCAGCAGGTCAGGGTCCCAAGAGACCCAGTACTTC.

The V call is TRBV21-1, the J call TRBJ2-5; no check of the table's D call, TRBD1, against the DNA was made. TRBV21-1 corresponds to a pseudogene. This CDR3 contains 15 residues. The CDR3 sequence is CASKTGTGKIETQYF. The DNA for the CDR3 is TGTGCCAGCAAAACCGGGACAGGGAAGATAGAGACCCAGTACTTC.

The chain uses TRBV5-1 and TRBJ2-5, with 7 bases matching TRBD1. V lost 4 bases, J lost 5 bases, and 8 bases stayed unmatched. From germline, CDR1 is SGHRS and CDR2 YFSETQ. This CDR3 contains 14 residues. The CDR3: CASSGETGRETQYF. The CDR3 DNA reads TGCGCCAGCAGCGGGGAGACAGGGCGGGAGACCCAGTACTTC. Drawing the rest from reference TRBV5-1 and TRBJ2-5, the complete variable domain is KAGVTQTPRYLIKTRGQQVTLSCSPISGHRSVSWYQQTPGQGLQFLFEYFSETQRNKGNFPGRFSGRQFSNSRSEMNVSTLELGDSALYLCASSGETGRETQYFGPGTRLLVL.

The V and J genes are TRBV6-5 and TRBJ2-1; TRBD1 matches at 7 bases. CDR3 length equals 15 residues. The ends lost 5 bases at V and 7 bases at J; junction bases unmatched: 11. Germline V gene lookup returns CDR1 MNHEY and CDR2 SVGAGI. The CDR3 loop reads CASSKQGVSSNEQFF. In nucleotides, the CDR3 is TGTGCCAGCAGTAAGCAGGGGGTGAGTTCTAATGAGCAGTTCTTC.

Here the CDR3 reads CASSRGLAKYF. CDR3 coding DNA: TGTGCCAGCAGCCGCGGACTAGCGAAGTACTTC. The rearrangement uses TRBV3-1 (or the pseudogene TRBV3-2) and TRBJ2-5, with TRBD2 identical over 9 bases. V lost 4 bases, J lost 12 bases, and 3 bases stayed unmatched. Per the germline V gene, CDR1 is LGHDT and CDR2 is YNNKEL (reference sequence). The CDR3 has 11 residues.

The chain carries TRBV15 and TRBJ2-7; a possible D gene is TRBD1 (5 bases). Germline CDR1 reads LNHNV; CDR2 reads YYDKDF (reference sequence). The CDR3 is 15 residues long. Between the trimmed V and J ends, which lost 0 bases and 2 bases, there was a span of 11 bases. CDR3 DNA sequence: TGTGCCACCAGCAGAGATAGGGCAGGGACCTACGAGCAGTACTTC. Translation gives CATSRDRAGTYEQYF.

V usage is TRBV30 and J usage is TRBJ2-7; 9 nucleotides line up with TRBD1. The CDR3 contains 15 residues. With V trimmed by 3 bases and J by 5 bases, 11 bases remained unmatched. Germline V gives CDR1 GTSNPN, CDR2 SVGIG (reference sequence). The CDR3 DNA reads as TGTGCCTGGAGAGCCCCGGGACAGGGAGTCGACGAGCAGTACTTC. Its protein is CAWRAPGQGVDEQYF.

This rearrangement joins TRBV10-3 to TRBJ2-7; D is uncertain. Germline CDR1 ENHRY, CDR2 SYGVKD. V lost 3 bases to trimming and J lost 2 bases, with 8 bases between them. The CDR3 loop spans 13 amino acids. CDR3 DNA sequence: TGTGCCATCAGTGACGGGTACACCTACGAGCAGTACTTC. Protein: CAISDGYTYEQYF.

The V and J genes are TRBV19 and TRBJ1-5; D may be TRBD1 (5 bases). V lost 3 bases to trimming and J lost 0 bases, with 12 bases between them. Germline loops: CDR1 LNHDA, CDR2 SQIVND (reference sequence). The CDR3 contains 16 residues. The CDR3 here is CASSIPGGTSNQPQHF. The CDR3 DNA reads TGTGCCAGTAGTATTCCGGGGGGGACTAGCAATCAGCCCCAGCATTTT.

The V gene is TRBV6-5, the J gene TRBJ2-7; D possibly corresponds to TRBD2 (6 bases). Trimming pared 6 bases from V and 2 bases from J, leaving 11 bases between. The CDR3 contains 13 residues. Looked up from germline, CDR1 is MNHEY and CDR2 is SVGAGI. CDR3 sequence reads: CASSTGETYEQYF. The CDR3 region has the DNA TGTGCCAGCAGCACGGGAGAAACCTACGAGCAGTACTTC.

The chain employs TRBV4-1 and TRBJ2-3; 8 bases line up with TRBD2. The ends lost 6 bases at V and 2 bases at J; junction bases unmatched: 10. This CDR3 spans 16 amino acids. The germline V gene has CDR1 MGHRA and CDR2 YSYEKL. CDR3 sequence reads: CASRGQAGAATDTQYF. The CDR3 nucleotides read TGCGCCAGCAGGGGGCAAGCGGGGGCCGCCACAGATACGCAGTATTTT.

This chain links TRBV2 with TRBJ2-6; TRBD1 agrees at 9 bases. CDR1 is SNHLY, CDR2 FYNNEI, per germline. V lost 11 bases to trimming and J lost 0 bases; unmatched junction nucleotides: 8. This CDR3 is built from 16 residues. CDR3 sequence (DNA): TGTGCCCGAGGGGGACAGGGAAACTCTGGGGCCAACGTCCTGACTTTC. This sequence encodes CARGGQGNSGANVLTF.

The rearrangement uses TRBV30 and TRBJ2-2, with a possible D match to TRBD1 (5 bases). The V and J ends lost 0 bases and 5 bases respectively, with 13 bases between them. CDR1 is GTSNPN and CDR2 is SVGIG in the germline V gene (reference sequence). The CDR3 extends over 15 amino acids. The CDR3 DNA reads as TGTGCCTGGAGTGTATTCCGACAGATGACCGGGGAGCTGTTTTTT. This gives the protein CAWSVFRQMTGELFF. Variable domain in full (rest from reference TRBV30 and TRBJ2-2): SQTIHQWPATLVQPVGSPLSLECTVEGTSNPNLYWYRQAAGRGLQLLFYSVGIGQISSEVPQNLSASRPQDRQFILSSKKLLLSDSGFYLCAWSVFRQMTGELFFGEGSRLTVL.

The chain is built from TRBV19 and TRBJ2-4; the D gene is possibly TRBD1 (6 bases). V lost 5 bases and J lost 9, with 26 bases in between. Germline CDR1 reads LNHDA; CDR2 reads SQIVND (reference sequence). This CDR3 comprises 17 residues. CDR3 DNA sequence: TGTGCCAGTAGTGGGACGTACAGGGAATTTACCCCCCCCATTCAGTACTTC. It translates to CASSGTYREFTPPIQYF.

This chain uses TRBV24-1 with TRBJ2-6; TRBD1 aligns across 11 bases. This CDR3 is 17 amino acids long. Germline CDR1 KGHDR, CDR2 SFDVKD. The V gene end was trimmed by 4 bases and the J gene end by 2 bases; junction bases not matched to a gene: 3. The CDR3 bases are TGTGCCACCAGTGAAGGGACAGGGGGAGCTGGGGCCAACGTCCTGACTTTC. This translates into CATSEGTGGAGANVLTF.

The chain has TRBV10-3 and TRBJ1-5; 8 bases are shared with TRBD1. The V segment lost 6 bases and the J segment 4 bases; nucleotides outside the gene matches: 2. Germline V gene lookup returns CDR1 ENHRY and CDR2 SYGVKD. There are 13 residues in the CDR3. CDR3 amino acids: CAIRGQANQPQHF. The CDR3 DNA is TGTGCCATCAGGGGACAGGCAAATCAGCCCCAGCATTTT.

This chain connects TRBV19 to TRBJ2-7; 7 bases line up with TRBD1. This CDR3 is built from 14 residues. V dropped 0 bases and J dropped 6; count of bases not matched to a gene: 5. Per the germline V gene, CDR1 is LNHDA and CDR2 is SQIVND (reference sequence). The CDR3 coding sequence is TGTGCCAGTAGTATAGACCGACAGGGACCCGAGCAGTACTTC. It is translated as CASSIDRQGPEQYF.

The rearrangement links TRBV10-1 to TRBJ2-3; no clear D. The CDR3 length is 15 residues. Germline CDR1 and CDR2: WNHNN and SYGVQD (reference sequence). V lost 4 bases and J lost 6, with 17 bases in between. CDR3 DNA sequence: TGCGCCAGCAGTGGAGATTTTTTAAAACCCGATACGCAGTATTTT. Translated, it gives CASSGDFLKPDTQYF.

The chain uses TRBV7-3 and TRBJ1-6, with unresolved D. Trimming took 2 bases from V and 10 from J, leaving 12 bases between them. The germline gives CDR1 SGHTA, CDR2 FQGTGA. The CDR3 totals 14 residues. The CDR3 sequence: CASSLGGSGSPLHF. In nucleotides, the CDR3 is TGTGCCAGCAGCTTAGGCGGGTCGGGATCACCCCTCCACTTT. Filled out from reference TRBV7-3 and TRBJ1-6, the complete variable domain reads GAGVSQTPSNKVTEKGKYVELRCDPISGHTALYWYRQSLGQGPEFLIYFQGTGAADDSGLPNDRFFAVRPEGSVSTLKIQRTERGDSAVYLCASSLGGSGSPLHFGNGTRLTVT.